One and the same sample provided the 3 T cell receptor beta chains below, sequenced in a study of CD8 T cells in ankylosing spondylitis. TCRdb re-analysed the 5' RACE reads in MiXCR, keeping a single row per CDR3 protein. The profile covers under 250,000 distinct CDR3 sequences, with about a quarter appearing a single time and under 7% taken by the ten largest. The source material was blood, either unsorted or a sorted T cell fraction (not recorded which). These receptors all stem from a male donor with ankylosing spondylitis or in good health (not recorded which).

The chain recombines TRBV29-1 with TRBJ1-1, with D possibly TRBD1 on 5 matching bases. Germline CDR1 is SQVTM and CDR2 is ANQGSEA. The V and J ends lost 4 bases and 4 bases respectively, with 10 bases between them. The CDR3 consists of 12 residues. The CDR3 DNA is TGCAGCGTTGGTAGAGGGACCACTGAAGCTTTCTTT. It is translated as CSVGRGTTEAFF.

This clonotype was picked up many times. The chain links TRBV12-3 or TRBV12-4 to TRBJ1-1; possible D gene TRBD1, 6 bases. V lost 6 bases and J lost 1, with 18 bases in between. This CDR3 spans 16 amino acids. The CDR3 protein is CASSPLRTAKNTEAFF. CDR3 nucleotides: TGTGCCAGCAGCCCCCTCCGGACAGCCAAGAACACTGAAGCTTTCTTT.

This clonotype was recorded at least ten times. The chain is built from TRBV10-3 and TRBJ2-5; no clear D gene. CDR1 is ENHRY, CDR2 SYGVKD, per germline. V was shortened by 10 bases and J by 2 bases, with 14 bases between the two germline ends. This CDR3 has 13 residues. CDR3 sequence: CATRLNIQETQYF. In nucleotides, the CDR3 is TGTGCCACCCGACTCAATATTCAAGAGACCCAGTACTTC.